These T cell receptor beta chains were read from a single sample in a study of blood T cells in healthy people across ages. TCRdb redid the calling of the 5' RACE reads with MiXCR, one entry per CDR3 protein. The profile covers roughly 680,000 distinct CDR3 sequences, with roughly half appearing a single time and approximately 15% taken by the ten largest. Sequencing was performed on blood. These receptor sequences come from a woman over 75 in good health. Both conserved end residues are part of each CDR3.

TRBJ1-3 | TRBV12-3/TRBV12-4 | CASRELGNTIYF
TRBJ1-2 | TRBV7-2 | CASSLLQGGGYGYTF
TRBJ1-2 | TRBV30 | CAWRVQASNYGYTF
TRBJ2-1 | TRBV5-1 | CASSSSGGTVLDEQFF
TRBJ1-1 | TRBV2 | CASSEVIPAAFF
NA | TRBV7-2 | CASSLRRTYEQYF
TRBJ2-5 | TRBV28 | CASGFGVETQYF
TRBJ2-3 | TRBV7-2 | CASSLGGGHELDTQYF
TRBJ2-1 | TRBV7-2 | CASSLDPLAHNEQFF
TRBJ2-2 | TRBV20-1 | CSARDRGQGNTGELFF
TRBJ2-1 | TRBV4-1 | CASGQDPRTSGGGSGYNEQFF
TRBJ2-5 | TRBV6-1 | CASTPQEILKETQYF
TRBJ2-1 | TRBV10-3 | CAITGTGVNNEQFF
TRBJ2-3 | TRBV29-1 | CSVESGQLSTDTQYF
TRBJ1-4 | TRBV9 | CASSVGGLTNEKLFF
TRBJ2-4 | TRBV5-1 | CASSLASLSGDIQYF
TRBJ2-7 | TRBV7-9 | CASSLPSRTSGRGYEQYF
TRBJ2-4 | TRBV12-3/TRBV12-4 | CTCSFGQGANIQYF
TRBJ2-2 | TRBV6-5 | CASSYSISPAAGNTGELFF
TRBJ2-5 | TRBV5-1 | CASSFGEGGRLGETQYF
TRBJ1-5 | TRBV12-3/TRBV12-4 | CASSLVRGNRDQPQHF
TRBJ2-5 | TRBV5-5 | CASSWGQGEETQYF
TRBJ1-2 | TRBV12-3/TRBV12-4 | CASSPRVRLKPYGYTF
TRBJ2-1 | TRBV7-2 | CASSLEMASSYNEQFF
NA | TRBV30 | CAWSQTYEQYF
TRBJ1-2 | TRBV29-1 | CSVKSGAYGYTF
TRBJ2-5 | TRBV27 | CASSLPQGTQYF
TRBJ1-2 | TRBV27 | CASRSTGRDYGYTF
TRBJ1-2 | TRBV20-1 | CSARSGLTYGYTF
TRBJ2-3 | TRBV11-2 | CASSLGTSGKNTDTQYF
TRBJ1-2 | TRBV20-1 | CSAREQPGYTF
TRBJ2-1 | TRBV7-2 | CASRIWGLAGAGEQFF
TRBJ1-2 | TRBV29-1 | CSVGAGTGGGGYTF
TRBJ2-3 | TRBV29-1 | CSVSQQRLAGVGDTQYF
TRBJ2-1 | TRBV5-4 | CASSPAGGFDEQFF
TRBJ2-1 | TRBV2 | CASSEGMNNEQFF
TRBJ2-7 | TRBV27 | CTSSPKPGTGYEQYF
TRBJ1-1 | TRBV7-9 | CASSWGADTEAFF
TRBJ2-1 | TRBV9 | CASSASGTEYNEQFF
TRBJ2-1 | TRBV6-6 | CASRYRGQFHEQFF
TRBJ2-3 | TRBV12-3/TRBV12-4 | CASSLEGSPQYF
TRBJ1-2 | TRBV29-1 | CSATGGVHGYTF
TRBJ2-5 | TRBV20-1 | CSARDLPAGFQETQYF
TRBJ2-7 | TRBV9 | CASSVGDVPTYEQYF
TRBJ2-1 | TRBV5-1 | CASSLIQGPYNEQFF
TRBJ1-1 | TRBV27 | CASSRGITLTEAFF
TRBJ2-7 | TRBV5-6 | CASRARGDYEQYF
TRBJ2-1 | TRBV12-3/TRBV12-4 | CASRPQGPYDEQFF
TRBJ1-2 | TRBV25-1 | CASSEGQKYGYTF
TRBJ2-7 | TRBV14 | CASSQEQRPYEQYF
TRBJ2-7 | TRBV29-1 | CSAGTEQYF
TRBJ2-5 | TRBV20-1 | CSANDGSQETQYF
TRBJ1-5 | TRBV28 | CASSLRELGNQPQHF
TRBJ2-2 | TRBV5-6 | CASSLGTGSGELFF
TRBJ2-3 | TRBV3-1 | CASSPWEAGRTDTQYF
TRBJ1-4 | TRBV6-6 | CASRIQGASQLFF
TRBJ2-7 | TRBV6-2/TRBV6-3 | CASSYGLSSGEQYF
TRBJ1-6 | TRBV28 | CASSSEPSPLHF
TRBJ2-3 | TRBV20-1 | CSAPGRAGSRGRPDTQYF